Below are 23 T cell receptor beta chains sequenced from a single sample in a study of cytomegalovirus exposure and HLA in healthy donors (dated by TCRdb to 2016 to 2017). Library method: the immunoSEQ multiplex PCR assay. The multiplex PCR relied on a mix of 60 forward primers for TCR Vbeta segments and 13 reverse primers for TCR Jbeta segments. TCRdb mirrors the immuneACCESS table, restricted to in-frame sequences. Some clones are absent from its copies; in checked studies, under half trace to an unresolved V gene, and the reason for the others is unknown. In all, the sample holds around 130,000 clones, and over 70% of those were seen once. The ten most abundant clones make up about 4% of the sample. The sample taken for sequencing was PBMCs. The receptors were gathered from a middle-aged woman in good health and CMV-seronegative.

V usage is TRBV7-2 and J usage is TRBJ1-2; 8 bases map to TRBD1. The trim removed 6 bases at V and 8 bases at J, leaving 17 bases unmatched. The CDR3 length is 16 residues. Germline V gene sequence: CDR1 SGHTA, CDR2 FQGNSA. The CDR3 region is CASSLKTGTGSEGYTF. CDR3 nucleotides: TGTGCCAGCAGTCTCAAAACCGGGACAGGCTCCGAAGGCTACACCTTC.

The V and J genes are TRBV5-1 and TRBJ1-1, with a possible D match to TRBD1 (6 bases). The CDR3 runs 13 residues. Germline lookup yields CDR1 SGHRS and CDR2 YFSETQ. V lost 7 bases and J 4 bases, leaving 14 bases between the germline ends. CDR3 coding DNA: TGCGCCAGCGGGACACCCTCGGGCACTGAAGCTTTCTTT. It encodes CASGTPSGTEAFF.

CDR3 coding DNA: TGCGCCAGCAGCTTGGCGGGAGGGAGCTCCTACAATGAGCAGTTCTTC. It is translated as CASSLAGGSSYNEQFF. The chain recombines TRBV5-1 with TRBJ2-1; 8 bases agree with TRBD2. This CDR3 comprises 16 residues. Germline V gene sequence: CDR1 SGHRS, CDR2 YFSETQ. V was pared by 0 bases and J by 0 bases, with 2 bases of the junction left unmatched.

This chain's CDR3 is CASSPDTRGYTF. The CDR3 DNA follows: TGCGCCAGCAGCCCGGACACGAGGGGCTACACCTTC. The chain couples TRBV5-1 to TRBJ1-2; tentatively, D is TRBD1 (5 bases). Trimming cost V 4 bases and J 8 bases, with 12 bases left between them. The CDR3 has 12 amino acids. CDR1 and CDR2 from the germline V gene are SGHRS and YFSETQ.

The chain is built from TRBV19 and TRBJ2-2, with TRBD2 matching over 10 bases. The V and J ends lost 7 bases and 5 bases, in that order; junction bases with no gene match: 7. CDR3 length: 15 amino acids. Germline CDR1 LNHDA, CDR2 SQIVND (reference sequence). CDR3 loop: CASTREAGGTGELFF. The CDR3 DNA is TGTGCCAGTACCAGGGAAGCGGGAGGGACCGGGGAGCTGTTTTTT.

The rearrangement links TRBV9 to TRBJ2-1, with 13 nucleotides matching TRBD2. Germline V gene data show CDR1 as SGDLS and CDR2 as YYNGEE. CDR3 length: 18 residues. J gave up 2 bases and V 0 bases, and 5 bases lay outside the gene matches. CDR3 nucleotide sequence: TGTGCCAGCAGCGTAGGGACTAGCGGGAGTATGGCCTACAATGAGCAGTTCTTC. Translation gives CASSVGTSGSMAYNEQFF. The entire variable domain, with the rest obtained from reference TRBV9 and TRBJ2-1, is as follows: DSGVTQTPKHLITATGQRVTLRCSPRSGDLSVYWYQQSLDQGLQFLIQYYNGEERAKGNILERFSAQQFPDLHSELNLSSLELGDSALYFCASSVGTSGSMAYNEQFFGPGTRLTVL.

The chain has TRBV7-8 and TRBJ2-2, with 8 bases matching TRBD2. From germline, CDR1 is SGHVS and CDR2 FQNEAQ. The CDR3 spans 17 residues. Trimming at V came to 0 bases and at J to 9 bases, leaving 12 bases not matched to a gene. For the CDR3, the DNA is TGTGCCAGCAGCTTAGCGACTAGCGCTACGTTAGTCCGGGAGCTGTTTTTT. Translating it yields CASSLATSATLVRELFF.

The chain uses TRBV7-9 and TRBJ1-5; weak D call: TRBD1 (6 bases). The V gene lost 4 bases and the J gene lost 4 bases, with 11 bases spanning the gap. The CDR3 runs 14 residues. Looked up from germline, CDR1 is SEHNR and CDR2 is FQNEAQ (reference sequence). The CDR3 is CASSSGQTNQPQHF. The CDR3 DNA follows: TGTGCCAGCAGCTCCGGACAGACGAATCAGCCCCAGCATTTT.

The V call is TRBV18, the J call TRBJ1-2, with 8 bases fitting TRBD1. Germline lookup yields CDR1 KGHSH and CDR2 LQKENI. The CDR3 extends over 15 amino acids. With V trimmed by 0 bases and J by 8 bases, 8 bases remained unmatched. CDR3 region: CASSPPVDRGQGYTF. The CDR3 DNA follows: TGTGCCAGCTCACCACCAGTTGACAGGGGTCAGGGCTACACCTTC.

This clone was recorded only once. J is TRBJ2-2 and V is TRBV7-2; weak D call: TRBD2 (6 bases). V was shortened by 1 base and J by 6 bases, with 9 bases between the two germline ends. The CDR3 spans 14 residues. Per the germline V gene, CDR1 is SGHTA and CDR2 is FQGNSA. The CDR3 DNA sequence: TGTGCCAGCAGCTTAGGGGACTCATCCGGGGAGCTGTTTTTT. Residues: CASSLGDSSGELFF.

The rearrangement joins TRBV6-1 to TRBJ1-2, with a possible D match to TRBD1 (6 bases). V gave up 6 bases and J gave up 7 bases, with 15 bases separating them. CDR1 is MNHNS, CDR2 SASEGT, per germline. The length of the CDR3 is 13 residues. The CDR3 sequence is CASRVGTRGGYTF. The CDR3 DNA follows: TGTGCCAGCAGGGTCGGGACCAGGGGTGGCTACACCTTC.

This chain joins TRBV6-6 and TRBJ2-7; 7 positions agree with TRBD2. The J segment lost 6 bases and the V segment lost 2 bases, leaving 4 bases of the junction unmatched. CDR3 length: 13 residues. Germline CDR1 and CDR2: MNHNY and SVGAGI (reference sequence). CDR3 sequence (DNA): TGTGCCAGCAGTTACAACTCGGGAGGCGAGCAGTACTTC. Translation gives CASSYNSGGEQYF.

The table lists this clone with a few counts. The rearrangement links TRBV7-9 to TRBJ2-1, with 11 bases aligning to TRBD2. CDR3 length: 15 residues. The germline V gene has CDR1 SEHNR and CDR2 FQNEAQ (reference sequence). J lost 7 bases, V lost 3 bases, and 5 bases had no gene match. The CDR3 coding sequence is TGTGCCAGCAGCTTTGGGGCTAGCGGGGGGAATGAGCAGTTCTTC. As protein: CASSFGASGGNEQFF.

The J gene is TRBJ1-3, the V gene TRBV7-9, with D possibly matching TRBD1 (6 bases). Germline lookup yields CDR1 SEHNR and CDR2 FQNEAQ (reference sequence). V was cut by 2 bases and J by 4 bases, with 12 bases left in between. CDR3 length equals 15 residues. CDR3 coding DNA: TGTGCCAGCAGCTTAACGGGGGGCGACGGAAACACCATATATTTT. The encoded protein is CASSLTGGDGNTIYF.

The chain couples TRBV5-4 to TRBJ2-5; D call uncertain. The CDR3 totals 11 residues. The germline V and J ends were trimmed by 7 bases and 4 bases, with 8 bases remaining between them. In germline, CDR1 is SGHNT, CDR2 YYREEE (reference sequence). In DNA, the CDR3 is TGTGCCAGCTCTGGCGGAGAGACCCAGTACTTC. As protein: CASSGGETQYF.

The J gene is TRBJ2-7, the V gene TRBV4-1; TRBD1 aligns across 7 bases. CDR3 length equals 14 residues. Germline trimming cut 0 bases from V and 4 bases from J; bases unmatched to any gene: 3. In germline, CDR1 is MGHRA, CDR2 YSYEKL. CDR3 region: CASSQDFRGYEQYF. The CDR3, as DNA: TGCGCCAGCAGCCAAGATTTCAGGGGGTACGAGCAGTACTTC.

This chain joins TRBV4-3 and TRBJ2-5; 10 bases map to TRBD1. There are 16 residues in the CDR3. J was trimmed by 5 bases and V by 0 bases; bases with no gene match: 6. CDR1 LGHNA and CDR2 YSLEER come from the germline V gene. The CDR3 loop reads CASSQEATGGEETQYF. Written as DNA, the CDR3 is TGCGCCAGCAGCCAAGAGGCGACAGGGGGCGAGGAGACCCAGTACTTC.

V and J are TRBV5-1 and TRBJ1-6; TRBD1 aligns across 8 bases. This CDR3 has 15 amino acids. V lost 1 base to trimming and J lost 6 bases; unmatched junction nucleotides: 3. Germline V gene sequence: CDR1 SGHRS, CDR2 YFSETQ. CDR3 amino acids: CASSLSGGGNSPLHF. DNA for the CDR3: TGCGCCAGCAGCTTGTCAGGGGGCGGTAATTCACCCCTCCACTTT.

The chain links TRBV9 to TRBJ1-2, with D possibly TRBD1 on 5 matching bases. Germline V CDR1 and CDR2: SGDLS, YYNGEE. This CDR3 region has 13 residues. Trimming removed 4 bases at V and 2 bases at J, with 9 bases between. As DNA, the CDR3 is TGTGCCAGCAGCAGGGGTTTCAACTATGGCTACACCTTC. Protein product: CASSRGFNYGYTF.

The rearrangement joins TRBV6-1 to TRBJ1-2, with D possibly TRBD1 on 5 matching bases. Trimming stripped 4 bases from V and 4 bases from J, with 13 bases between. The CDR3 is made up of 14 amino acids. Germline V lookup: CDR1 MNHNS, CDR2 SASEGT. The CDR3 nucleotides read TGTGCCAGCAGTGTAGTACAGGCGACCTATGGCTACACCTTC. Translation: CASSVVQATYGYTF.

In nucleotides, the CDR3 is TGTGCCAGCAGGGACACGAACACTGAAGCTTTCTTT. Translated, it gives CASRDTNTEAFF. This sequence joins TRBV10-3 and TRBJ1-1; TRBD1 is a possible D gene (6 bases). The ends were cut back, 10 bases at V and 1 base at J, with 10 bases in the middle. The CDR3 length is 12 residues. Germline lookup yields CDR1 ENHRY and CDR2 SYGVKD.

The rearrangement links TRBV21-1 to TRBJ2-7; no DNA check was done on the table's D call, TRBD2. TRBV21-1 corresponds to a pseudogene. The CDR3 consists of 15 residues. The DNA of the CDR3 is TGTGCCAGCAGCAACCCCATAGCGGGACGGAACGAGCAGTACTTC. Its protein is CASSNPIAGRNEQYF.

The chain has TRBV6-1 and TRBJ2-6, with D maybe TRBD1 (5 bases). V gave up 8 bases and J gave up 0 bases, with 11 bases separating them. The CDR3 runs 15 residues. Germline CDR1 and CDR2: MNHNS and SASEGT. Here the CDR3 reads CASVSGSSGANVLTF. DNA for the CDR3: TGTGCCAGCGTCTCAGGGTCCTCTGGGGCCAACGTCCTGACTTTC.